A selection of T cell receptor beta chains follows, all from one sample in a study of T cell responses to AZD1222 COVID-19 vaccine. Sequenced by immunoSEQ multiplex PCR; TCRdb stores in-frame clones only, minus some. Among some 130,000 clones listed, more than 90% were seen once. Sequencing was performed on peripheral blood, taken 28 days after the second AZD1222 dose. Receptors originate from an adult who received the AZD1222 COVID-19 vaccine. The CDR3 runs from the conserved cysteine through the conserved F or W. D genes are given only for firm matches. Where a row states a size, it is once, few, many or the class of an expanded clone; other rows omit it.

NA	TRBV7-6	TRBJ1-1	NA	CASSFKGGTEAFF	TGTGCCAGCAGCTTTAAGGGGGGCACTGAAGCTTTCTTT
NA	TRBV9	TRBJ1-1	NA	CASSVVYRANTEAFF	TGTGCCAGCAGCGTAGTGTACAGGGCGAACACTGAAGCTTTCTTT
once	TRBV19	TRBJ1-5	NA	CASSINRVGRQPQHF	TGTGCCAGTAGTATAAACAGGGTCGGTCGGCAGCCCCAGCATTTT
NA	TRBV2	TRBJ1-2	TRBD1	CASTAHPGGYGYTF	TGTGCCAGCACCGCTCACCCAGGGGGGTATGGCTACACCTTC
NA	TRBV9	TRBJ2-1	NA	CASSVAASPPYNEQFF	TGTGCCAGCAGCGTAGCTGCGAGCCCCCCCTACAATGAGCAGTTCTTC
NA	TRBV28	TRBJ2-3	TRBD2	CASSPLGGEATDTQYF	TGTGCCAGCAGCCCCCTCGGGGGGGAAGCCACAGATACGCAGTATTTT
NA	TRBV18	TRBJ1-1	TRBD1	CASSSRTGAFSEAFF	TGTGCCAGCTCATCCCGGACAGGGGCCTTTTCTGAAGCTTTCTTT
NA	TRBV7-9	TRBJ2-6	NA	CASSLGVSGANVLTF	TGTGCCAGCAGCTTAGGAGTCTCTGGGGCCAACGTCCTGACTTTC
NA	TRBV6-6	TRBJ1-3	NA	CAVISGNTIYF	TGTGCTGTTATCTCTGGAAACACCATATATTTT
NA	TRBV7-9	TRBJ1-6	NA	CASSLAVLGRTTNNSPLHF	TGTGCCAGCAGCTTAGCGGTCCTTGGCCGGACAACAAATAATTCACCCCTCCACTTT
once	TRBV5-1	TRBJ1-2	NA	CASSGGERGYTF	TGCGCCAGCAGCGGCGGGGAGAGGGGCTACACCTTC
NA	TRBV7-2	TRBJ1-1	NA	CASSINQGNTEAFF	TGTGCCAGCAGTATAAATCAGGGGAACACTGAAGCTTTCTTT
NA	TRBV4-1	TRBJ1-4	NA	CASSQPRDSLGEKLFF	TGCGCCAGCAGCCAACCGCGCGACAGTTTGGGCGAAAAACTGTTTTTT
NA	TRBV21-1	TRBJ1-5	NA	CASSKVPGRGSNQPQHF	TGTGCCAGCAGCAAAGTACCAGGGCGGGGGAGCAATCAGCCCCAGCATTTT
NA	TRBV6-1	TRBJ2-3	NA	CASSEPGRGDTQYF	TGTGCCAGCAGTGAACCGGGTCGGGGGGATACGCAGTATTTT
NA	TRBV30	TRBJ1-5	NA	CAWRETDGRGPQHF	TGTGCCTGGAGAGAGACGGACGGTCGGGGGCCCCAGCATTTT
NA	TRBV7-3	TRBJ1-6	NA	CASSPGTDNSPLHF	TGTGCCAGCAGCCCCGGGACGGACAATTCACCCCTCCACTTT
NA	TRBV25-1	TRBJ1-1	NA	CASRAQGRTEAFF	TGTGCCAGCAGGGCTCAGGGGAGGACTGAAGCTTTCTTT
NA	TRBV5-1	TRBJ1-2	TRBD1	CASSLGTGEGYGYTF	TGCGCCAGCAGCTTGGGGACAGGGGAAGGCTATGGCTACACCTTC
NA	TRBV6-2/TRBV6-3	TRBJ1-4	NA	CASSLTSTGGNEKLFF	TGTGCCAGCAGCCTAACTTCGACAGGAGGGAATGAAAAACTGTTTTTT
NA	TRBV11-2	TRBJ1-1	NA	CASSRAAGYFGFF	TGTGCCAGCAGCCGCGCGGCAGGTTATTTTGGTTTCTTT
NA	TRBV19	TRBJ1-3	NA	CASRPGDSGNTIYF	TGTGCCAGTAGACCAGGGGATTCTGGAAACACCATATATTTT
NA	TRBV4-1	TRBJ2-7	TRBD1	CASSPPGQGAYEQYF	TGCGCCAGCAGCCCCCCGGGACAGGGTGCGTATGAGCAGTACTTC
NA	TRBV27	TRBJ1-5	NA	CASSEEGNQPQHF	TGTGCCAGCAGTGAGGAGGGCAATCAGCCCCAGCATTTT
NA	TRBV3-1/TRBV3-2	TRBJ2-5	NA	CAGSQELIEYF	TGTGCCGGCAGCCAAGAACTCATTGAGTACTTC
NA	TRBV30	TRBJ1-5	NA	CAWSFARDQPQHF	TGTGCCTGGAGTTTCGCCCGGGATCAGCCCCAGCATTTT
NA	TRBV7-9	TRBJ2-3	NA	CASSLEGTDTQYF	TGTGCCAGCAGCTTAGAAGGCACAGATACGCAGTATTTT
NA	TRBV6-5	TRBJ2-5	NA	CASRSTWERVETQYF	TGTGCCAGCAGGTCGACCTGGGAGAGAGTCGAGACCCAGTACTTC
NA	TRBV7-9	TRBJ1-5	NA	CASSPSYGTDNQPQHF	TGTGCCAGCAGCCCTTCCTACGGGACGGACAATCAGCCCCAGCATTTT
NA	TRBV7-2	TRBJ1-1	NA	CASSYGSGFYTEAFF	TGTGCCAGCAGCTATGGGTCAGGATTTTACACTGAAGCTTTCTTT
NA	TRBV2	TRBJ1-5	NA	CASSVRQPDSSNQPQHF	TGTGCCAGCAGTGTGAGGCAGCCTGATTCTAGCAATCAGCCCCAGCATTTT
NA	TRBV27	TRBJ1-6	TRBD1	CASRNQGQGNSPLHF	TGTGCCAGCAGGAACCAAGGACAGGGAAATTCACCCCTCCACTTT
NA	TRBV19	TRBJ1-6	TRBD1	CASSIRQGANSPLHF	TGTGCCAGTAGTATCCGACAGGGGGCGAATTCACCCCTCCACTTT
NA	TRBV5-4	TRBJ1-6	NA	CASSHARDSYNSPLHF	TGTGCCAGCAGCCACGCACGAGACTCCTATAATTCACCCCTCCACTTT
NA	TRBV6-6	TRBJ1-5	NA	CASSYTDLRNQPQHF	TGTGCCAGCAGTTACACGGACTTGAGAAATCAGCCCCAGCATTTT
NA	TRBV2	TRBJ2-1	NA	CASSVVGLNEQFF	TGTGCCAGCAGTGTGGTGGGCCTCAATGAGCAGTTCTTC
NA	TRBV27	TRBJ1-2	NA	CASSLAPGRTDYGYTF	TGTGCCAGCAGTTTGGCCCCGGGACGGACCGACTATGGCTACACCTTC
NA	TRBV19	TRBJ1-3	NA	CASSMDFLSGNTIYF	TGTGCCAGTAGTATGGATTTCCTCTCTGGAAACACCATATATTTT
NA	TRBV2	TRBJ1-3	NA	CASKGNEAGNTIYF	TGTGCCAGCAAGGGAAATGAGGCTGGAAACACCATATATTTT
few	TRBV19	TRBJ1-6	TRBD1	CASRGQGESPLHF	TGTGCCAGTAGAGGACAGGGGGAATCACCCCTCCACTTT
NA	TRBV5-1	TRBJ1-2	NA	CASSLVGKGYTF	TGCGCCAGCAGCTTGGTCGGAAAGGGCTACACCTTC
NA	TRBV29-1	TRBJ1-3	TRBD1	CSVDSWDRGLNTIYF	TGCAGCGTTGACTCTTGGGACAGGGGGCTAAACACCATATATTTT
once	TRBV10-3	TRBJ2-7	NA	CAISADVAPYEQYF	TGTGCCATCAGTGCGGACGTAGCCCCCTACGAGCAGTACTTC
NA	TRBV7-2	TRBJ1-1	NA	CASRAFGQAFF	TGTGCCAGCAGGGCGTTTGGTCAAGCTTTCTTT
NA	TRBV27	TRBJ2-4	NA	CASRPGPPYNIQYF	TGTGCCAGCAGACCGGGACCGCCCTATAACATTCAGTACTTC
NA	TRBV5-4	TRBJ2-2	NA	CASSQIGSTGELFF	TGTGCCAGCAGCCAAATCGGTAGCACCGGGGAGCTGTTTTTT
few	TRBV30	TRBJ2-1	TRBD2	CAWSLGAGVDEQFF	TGTGCCTGGAGTCTAGGCGCGGGAGTGGATGAGCAGTTCTTC
NA	TRBV2	TRBJ2-1	NA	CASRTGWGNEQFF	TGTGCCAGCAGGACAGGATGGGGGAATGAGCAGTTCTTC
NA	TRBV7-2	TRBJ2-3	TRBD1	CASLRDRGTGDTQYF	TGTGCCAGCCTCCGGGACAGGGGTACAGGAGATACGCAGTATTTT
once	TRBV18	TRBJ2-6	NA	CASSVLGANVLTF	TGTGCCAGCTCCGTGCTGGGGGCCAACGTCCTGACTTTC
NA	TRBV9	TRBJ1-6	NA	CASSVTEDNSPLHF	TGTGCCAGCAGCGTAACAGAAGATAATTCACCCCTCCACTTT